This record covers a single T cell receptor beta chain. What it binds is unknown. This clone may be a read error of a much larger clone one base away. The conserved closing phenylalanine or tryptophan is absent in this CDR3, likely reflecting a read error. Constant-region reverse primers amplified full-length variable regions, followed by semi-nested Nested Universal Primer A PCR. TCRdb passed the 5' RACE reads through MiXCR, listing each CDR3 protein once. The sample lists approximately 44,000 distinct CDR3 sequences; less than 30% were seen once. Study-wide findings and caveats: Tumor-infiltrating Treg TCR alpha and beta sequences overlapped most with tumor naive CD4+ T cells, then blood naive. Tumor memory CD4+ T cell TCR gene usage was found to cluster with blood and lymph node memory CD4+ cells and with lymph node naive CD4+ cells.

Memory CD4+ T cells were sorted as CD4+CD45RO+CD25- cells. Trimming removed 2 bases from V and 1 base from J; junction bases left unmatched: 3. CDR3 length equals 16 residues. CDR1 is SEHNR, CDR2 FQNEAQ, per germline (reference sequence). This TCR came from a female donor with breast cancer. Sample: memory CD4+ T cells sorted from a lymph node. Regarding subset: memory CD4+ T cells, CD4+CD45RO+CD25-. The chain uses TRBV7-9 and TRBJ2-1; 9 bases agree with TRBD2. Here the CDR3 reads CASSLSLAGSYNEQFL. CDR3 coding DNA: TGTGCCAGCAGCTTAAGTCTAGCGGGGTCCTACAATGAGCAGTTCCTC.